The T cell receptor beta chain described here comes from a study of T-cell memory formation after mild COVID-19. The study, taken as a whole, reports: Clones contracting over day 15 to 85 were CD4/CD8 balanced, with later expanders leaning CD4+. Of the contracting clones, CD4+ ones lay mainly in CM and EM, and CD8+ ones in EMRA.

This clonotype was counted a few times. Antigen specificity is unknown. The CDR3 covers 12 residues. Trimming stripped 4 bases from V and 6 bases from J, with 7 bases between. TCR alpha and TCR beta cDNA libraries carrying sample barcodes and UMIs were produced by 5'RACE using constant-segment primers. One entry per CDR3 protein results from TCRdb running MiXCR on the 5' RACE reads. The data show about 400,000 distinct CDR3 sequences, roughly an eighth seen once. The chain is built from TRBV12-3 or TRBV12-4 and TRBJ1-5; D is perhaps TRBD1 (5 bases). Sequencing was performed on PBMCs or a T cell subset sorted from them (not recorded which). This clonotype originated in a young man who had mild COVID-19 (a few samples of this study predate the infection). Cell type and time point are not known. Here the CDR3 DNA reads TGTGCCAGCAGTTCAGGGTTTCAGCCCCAGCATTTT. Translating it yields CASSSGFQPQHF.